This is a list of T cell receptor beta chains from one sample in a study of T-cell reconstitution after alpha-beta-depleted transplantation in children. MiXCR, run by TCRdb on the PCR reads, gives a single entry per CDR3 protein. The repertoire holds about 460,000 distinct CDR3 sequences, with over 9.5% as singletons. Specimen: PBMCs, collected before TCRalphabeta/CD19-depleted stem cell transplant. The receptor source for this set is a child aged 2-15 years with inherited bone marrow failure, due to receive a stem cell transplant. CDR3s include the opening cysteine and the closing phenylalanine or tryptophan. The order of the fields is D gene, J gene, V gene, clone size, CDR3 protein, CDR3 DNA. The D gene is left open where the match is weak. Not all rows give a size; the values are once, few, many and, for expanded clones, a class.

D: -
J: TRBJ1-1
V: TRBV5-6
size: -
CDR3: CASSQKDGIDAFF
DNA: TGTGCCAGCAGCCAAAAGGACGGAATTGACGCTTTCTTT

D: -
J: TRBJ1-1
V: TRBV4-3
size: many
CDR3: CASSQGTVSNTEAFF
DNA: TGCGCCAGCAGCCAAGGGACTGTCTCAAACACTGAAGCTTTCTTT

D: TRBD1
J: TRBJ2-7
V: TRBV27
size: few
CDR3: CAKKDRGGSYEQYF
DNA: TGTGCCAAGAAGGACAGGGGAGGCTCCTACGAGCAGTACTTC

D: -
J: TRBJ2-1
V: TRBV12-3/TRBV12-4
size: many
CDR3: CASSLAGFSSYNEQFF
DNA: TGTGCCAGCAGTTTAGCCGGGTTTAGCTCCTACAATGAGCAGTTCTTC

D: TRBD2
J: TRBJ2-3
V: TRBV5-1
size: many
CDR3: CASSYSGTSGFDTQYF
DNA: TGCGCCAGCAGCTATTCCGGGACTAGCGGGTTTGATACGCAGTATTTT

D: -
J: TRBJ2-1
V: TRBV29-1
size: many
CDR3: CSVPPGADSYNEQFF
DNA: TGCAGCGTGCCGCCGGGAGCCGACTCCTACAATGAGCAGTTCTTC

D: -
J: TRBJ1-1
V: TRBV2
size: many
CDR3: CASSDRGFTEAFF
DNA: TGTGCCAGCAGTGACCGGGGTTTCACTGAAGCTTTCTTT

D: -
J: TRBJ1-1
V: TRBV29-1
size: -
CDR3: CSVGWGTEAFF
DNA: TGCAGCGTTGGATGGGGGACTGAAGCTTTCTTT

D: -
J: TRBJ2-4
V: TRBV30
size: few
CDR3: CAWRTGGIAKNIQYF
DNA: TGTGCCTGGAGAACGGGTGGGATAGCCAAAAACATTCAGTACTTC

D: -
J: TRBJ1-5
V: TRBV12-3/TRBV12-4
size: many
CDR3: CASSLGLRGNQPQHF
DNA: TGTGCCAGCAGTCTGGGTTTGCGGGGCAATCAGCCCCAGCATTTT

D: -
J: TRBJ1-1
V: TRBV4-1
size: many
CDR3: CASSQESWGAATEAFF
DNA: TGCGCCAGCAGCCAAGAGTCTTGGGGGGCGGCCACTGAAGCTTTCTTT

D: TRBD2
J: TRBJ2-7
V: TRBV28
size: many
CDR3: CASSLPTSGSYYEQYF
DNA: TGTGCCAGCAGTTTGCCGACTAGCGGGAGTTATTACGAGCAGTACTTC

D: TRBD2
J: TRBJ2-7
V: TRBV13
size: many
CDR3: CASSPHPEAGNYEQYF
DNA: TGTGCCAGCAGCCCCCACCCGGAAGCGGGGAACTACGAGCAGTACTTC

D: -
J: TRBJ2-5
V: TRBV5-6
size: many
CDR3: CASSHRGRGETQYF
DNA: TGTGCCAGCAGCCACAGGGGGAGGGGGGAGACCCAGTACTTC

D: -
J: TRBJ1-2
V: TRBV27
size: many
CDR3: CASSLTGRLYGYTF
DNA: TGTGCCAGCAGTTTAACGGGACGGCTCTATGGCTACACCTTC